This T cell receptor (beta chain) originates from a study of blood T cell repertoires in COVID-19. Authors' processing steps: Amplified reference gene primers provided the basis for estimating nucleated cell counts. Assay: immunoSEQ multiplex PCR; the TCRdb copy retains only in-frame clones and omits some. D and trimming come from the DNA, and the V and J calls and clone size come from that table. The sample includes roughly 150,000 clones, 60% to 85% of them seen just once. This CDR3 region has 15 residues. With V trimmed by 5 bases and J by 4 bases, 5 bases remained unmatched. Germline V lookup: CDR1 LNHDA, CDR2 SQIVND (reference sequence).

The V and J genes are TRBV19 and TRBJ1-4; the match to TRBD1 covers 9 bases. The sequence was collected from a woman in her sixties or seventies with COVID-19, enrolled during active disease. The sequenced sample was peripheral blood. CDR3 coding DNA: TGTGCCAGTAGTCTGACAGGGGGAGATAATGAAAAACTGTTTTTT. This gives the protein CASSLTGGDNEKLFF.